Below, 20 T cell receptor beta chains from the same sample are listed, as sequenced in a study of cytomegalovirus exposure and HLA in healthy donors. The PCR was carried out with 60 Vbeta primers and 13 Jbeta primers. Generated by immunoSEQ multiplex PCR, the TCRdb table keeps only in-frame clones and is missing some. The sample has approximately 120,000 clones, roughly three quarters seen once. The sample comprised PBMCs. These receptors were collected from a woman younger than 45 in good health and CMV-seronegative.

The V and J genes are TRBV18 and TRBJ2-1, with TRBD2 identical over 7 bases. CDR3 length equals 14 residues. Trimming at V came to 6 bases and at J to 4 bases, leaving 6 bases not matched to a gene. The germline gives CDR1 KGHSH, CDR2 LQKENI. In DNA form, the CDR3 reads TGTGCCAGCTCCCCGAGCGGGAAATACAATGAGCAGTTCTTC. Encoded protein: CASSPSGKYNEQFF.

The chain is built from TRBV19 and TRBJ2-1, with D perhaps matching TRBD1 (6 bases). Germline V gives CDR1 LNHDA, CDR2 SQIVND (reference sequence). The CDR3 is made up of 14 amino acids. Trimming pared 6 bases from V and 9 bases from J, leaving 18 bases between. The CDR3 DNA sequence: TGTGCCAGTAGCACCCCGACAGGTTGGAGTGAGCAGTTCTTC. This encodes CASSTPTGWSEQFF.

V gene TRBV5-1 combines with J gene TRBJ2-2; 10 bases agree with TRBD1. With V trimmed by 4 bases and J by 6 bases, 15 bases remained unmatched. The CDR3 has 18 residues. CDR1 SGHRS and CDR2 YFSETQ come from the germline V gene. The DNA for the CDR3 is TGCGCCAGCAGCACCCCCAGGACAGGGGGATCAAGATCCGGGGAGCTGTTTTTT. Translating gives CASSTPRTGGSRSGELFF.

In regard to this clone: Different DNA sequences within this sample yield the same CDR3. The chain recombines TRBV5-1 with TRBJ2-5; the match to TRBD1 covers 8 bases. The CDR3 totals 13 residues. The V and J ends lost 1 base and 5 bases, in that order; junction bases with no gene match: 1. Germline V gene lookup returns CDR1 SGHRS and CDR2 YFSETQ. DNA of the CDR3: TGCGCCAGCAGCTTGACAGGGGGGGAGACCCAGTACTTC. Translated: CASSLTGGETQYF.

The chain is built from TRBV28 and TRBJ1-3; the match to TRBD1 covers 8 bases. Trimming removed 1 base from V and 3 bases from J; junction bases left unmatched: 11. The germline gives CDR1 MDHEN, CDR2 SYDVKM. The CDR3 consists of 18 residues. The CDR3: CASSLYSPRTGSGNTIYF. Here the CDR3 DNA reads TGTGCCAGCAGTTTATATAGCCCCCGGACAGGGAGTGGAAACACCATATATTTT.

This rearrangement joins TRBV7-2 to TRBJ2-3, with D possibly being TRBD1 (5 bases). The CDR3 runs 14 residues. With 1 base removed from V and 3 bases from J, the gap between germline ends came to 8 bases. Germline V lookup: CDR1 SGHTA, CDR2 FQGNSA. The CDR3 loop reads CASSLGQGTDTQYF. The CDR3 coding sequence is TGTGCCAGCAGCTTAGGCCAGGGAACAGATACGCAGTATTTT.

The genes are TRBV11-2 and TRBJ1-2; no reliable D call. V was clipped by 4 bases and J by 7 bases, with 16 bases between them. The CDR3 is made up of 14 amino acids. CDR1 is SGHAT and CDR2 is FQNNGV in the germline V gene. CDR3 amino acids: CASSSTPSGFGYTF. The CDR3 bases are TGTGCCAGCAGCTCCACGCCGAGCGGGTTTGGCTACACCTTC.

The chain couples TRBV19 to TRBJ1-4; the D is unclear. This CDR3 comprises 16 residues. The germline CDR1 and CDR2 sequences are LNHDA and SQIVND (reference sequence). Trimming stripped 6 bases from V and 3 bases from J, with 17 bases between. The CDR3 is CASRDSGWAANEKLFF. The CDR3 DNA reads as TGTGCCAGTAGAGACTCGGGATGGGCCGCTAATGAAAAACTGTTTTTT.

The chain links TRBV9 to TRBJ2-2, with D possibly being TRBD2 (6 bases). This CDR3 has 14 residues. Germline CDR1 is SGDLS and CDR2 is YYNGEE. V was shortened by 6 bases and J by 1 base, with 10 bases between the two germline ends. The CDR3 DNA reads TGTGCCAGCAAAGGAGGGGTGAACACCGGGGAGCTGTTTTTT. This translates into CASKGGVNTGELFF.

The chain employs TRBV15 and TRBJ2-3; TRBD2 matches at 11 bases. V lost 2 bases to trimming and J lost 4 bases; unmatched junction nucleotides: 5. The germline gives CDR1 LNHNV, CDR2 YYDKDF (reference sequence). This CDR3 has 16 amino acids. The CDR3 here is CATSRSHSGRADTQYF. DNA of the CDR3: TGTGCCACCAGCAGATCCCATAGCGGGAGGGCAGATACGCAGTATTTT. The whole variable domain, remainder taken from reference TRBV15 and TRBJ2-3, is DAMVIQNPRYQVTQFGKPVTLSCSQTLNHNVMYWYQQKSSQAPKLLFHYYDKDFNNEADTPDNFQSRRPNTSFCFLDIRSPGLGDTAMYLCATSRSHSGRADTQYFGPGTRLTVL.

The chain has TRBV30 and TRBJ2-1; the match to TRBD2 covers 14 bases. The ends lost 3 bases at V and 1 base at J; junction bases unmatched: 2. There are 16 residues in the CDR3. In germline, CDR1 is GTSNPN, CDR2 SVGIG (reference sequence). The DNA for the CDR3 is TGTGCCTGGAGGACTAGCGGGGGGGTATCCTACAATGAGCAGTTCTTC. Its protein is CAWRTSGGVSYNEQFF.

This clone was seen once. This chain joins TRBV19 and TRBJ1-5; a weak D match, TRBD1 (5 bases). Germline lookup yields CDR1 LNHDA and CDR2 SQIVND (reference sequence). Trimming stripped 7 bases from V and 7 bases from J, with 23 bases between. The length of the CDR3 is 16 residues. CDR3 residues: CASTRKGLEGLQPQHF. In nucleotides, the CDR3 is TGTGCCAGTACCAGGAAGGGGCTGGAGGGATTACAGCCCCAGCATTTT. The whole variable domain, filled in from reference TRBV19 and TRBJ1-5, reads DGGITQSPKYLFRKEGQNVTLSCEQNLNHDAMYWYRQDPGQGLRLIYYSQIVNDFQKGDIAEGYSVSREKKESFPLTVTSAQKNPTAFYLCASTRKGLEGLQPQHFGDGTRLSIL.

The chain combines TRBV30 with TRBJ1-1; D possibly corresponds to TRBD1 (5 bases). The V end was cut by 4 bases, the J end by 5 bases, with 14 bases between. The CDR3 covers 13 residues. Germline V lookup: CDR1 GTSNPN, CDR2 SVGIG (reference sequence). In nucleotides, the CDR3 is TGTGCCTGGATGGCCGGGGGAAGTACTGAAGCTTTCTTT. Amino acid sequence: CAWMAGGSTEAFF.

J is TRBJ1-1 and V is TRBV7-9; D remains ambiguous. Trimming took 4 bases from V and 11 from J, leaving 14 bases between them. The CDR3 consists of 12 residues. CDR1 is SEHNR and CDR2 is FQNEAQ in the germline V gene (reference sequence). The CDR3 DNA reads as TGTGCCAGCAGCTCCGAGTCCTCCAGGGCTTTCTTT. Translated: CASSSESSRAFF.

The chain uses TRBV2 and TRBJ2-4, with D perhaps TRBD1 (5 bases). Trimming pared 4 bases from V and 0 bases from J, leaving 10 bases between. Germline V CDR1 and CDR2: SNHLY, FYNNEI. The length of the CDR3 is 15 residues. The CDR3 loop is CASSVNRIAKNIQYF. In DNA form, the CDR3 reads TGTGCCAGCAGTGTGAACAGGATAGCCAAAAACATTCAGTACTTC.

The chain combines TRBV7-3 with TRBJ2-6; possibly TRBD1 for D (5 bases). CDR3 length equals 14 residues. In germline, CDR1 is SGHTA, CDR2 FQGTGA. The V gene lost 8 bases and the J gene lost 4 bases, with 12 bases spanning the gap. The CDR3 loop reads CASGLGPGANVLTF. For the CDR3, the DNA is TGTGCCAGCGGGTTGGGGCCCGGGGCCAACGTCCTGACTTTC. The variable domain in full, completed from reference TRBV7-3 and TRBJ2-6, reads GAGVSQTPSNKVTEKGKYVELRCDPISGHTALYWYRQSLGQGPEFLIYFQGTGAADDSGLPNDRFFAVRPEGSVSTLKIQRTERGDSAVYLCASGLGPGANVLTFGAGSRLTVL.

J is TRBJ1-3 and V is TRBV7-9, with D unresolved. The CDR3 consists of 15 residues. Looked up from germline, CDR1 is SEHNR and CDR2 is FQNEAQ (reference sequence). The V gene lost 3 bases and the J gene lost 1 base, with 10 bases spanning the gap. The CDR3 DNA reads as TGTGCCAGCAGCTTTTCGACGGAGTCTGGAAACACCATATATTTT. Its translation: CASSFSTESGNTIYF.

The chain couples TRBV27 to TRBJ1-2; TRBD1 might be the D (6 bases). The CDR3 is 14 amino acids. The germline V gene encodes CDR1 MNHEY and CDR2 SMNVEV (reference sequence). Deletions cut 4 bases from V and 8 bases from J, with 17 bases between. CDR3 amino acids: CASSSLMGARGYTF. CDR3 nucleotide sequence: TGTGCCAGCAGTTCTCTGATGGGGGCGAGGGGCTACACCTTC.

The rearrangement joins TRBV4-1 to TRBJ2-7; 7 nucleotides line up with TRBD1. The germline gives CDR1 MGHRA, CDR2 YSYEKL. V dropped 1 base and J dropped 3; count of bases not matched to a gene: 12. This CDR3 spans 17 amino acids. CDR3 nucleotide sequence: TGCGCCAGCAGCCAAGGTGGACAGGTCCTAGGGCTCTACGAGCAGTACTTC. This translates into CASSQGGQVLGLYEQYF.

This sequence joins TRBV4-3 and TRBJ2-7; TRBD1 matches 9 bases. Germline CDR1 is LGHNA and CDR2 is YSLEER. Trimming removed 3 bases from V and 1 base from J; junction bases left unmatched: 4. There are 15 residues in the CDR3. The CDR3 loop reads CASSHRQGGSYEQYF. In nucleotides, the CDR3 is TGCGCCAGCAGCCATAGACAGGGGGGATCCTACGAGCAGTACTTC.